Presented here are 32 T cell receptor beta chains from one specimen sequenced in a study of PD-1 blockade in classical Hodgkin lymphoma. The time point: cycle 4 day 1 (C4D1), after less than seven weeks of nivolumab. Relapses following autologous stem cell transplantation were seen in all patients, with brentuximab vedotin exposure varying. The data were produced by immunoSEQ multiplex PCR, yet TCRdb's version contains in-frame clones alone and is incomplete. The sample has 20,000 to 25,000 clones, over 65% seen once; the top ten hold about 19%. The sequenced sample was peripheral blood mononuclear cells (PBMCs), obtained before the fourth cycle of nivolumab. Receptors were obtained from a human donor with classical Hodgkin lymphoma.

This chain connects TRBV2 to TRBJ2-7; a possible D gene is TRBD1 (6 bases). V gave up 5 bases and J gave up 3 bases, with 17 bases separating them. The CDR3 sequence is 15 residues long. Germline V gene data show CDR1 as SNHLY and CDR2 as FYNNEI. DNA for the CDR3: TGTGCCAGCAGTTCCTCCGGGACAAACCTCTACGAGCAGTACTTC. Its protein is CASSSSGTNLYEQYF.

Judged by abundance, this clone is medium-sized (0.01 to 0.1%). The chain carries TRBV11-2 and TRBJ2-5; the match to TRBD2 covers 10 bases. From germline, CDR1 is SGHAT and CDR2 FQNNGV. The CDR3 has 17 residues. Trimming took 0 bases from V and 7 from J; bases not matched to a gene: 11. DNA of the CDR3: TGTGCCAGCAGCTTAGACTTAGCGGGAGGCCCCTGGGGGACCCAGTACTTC. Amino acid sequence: CASSLDLAGGPWGTQYF. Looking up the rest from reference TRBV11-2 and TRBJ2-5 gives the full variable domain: EAGVAQSPRYKIIEKRQSVAFWCNPISGHATLYWYQQILGQGPKLLIQFQNNGVVDDSQLPKDRFSAERLKGVDSTLKIQPAKLEDSAVYLCASSLDLAGGPWGTQYFGPGTRLLVL.

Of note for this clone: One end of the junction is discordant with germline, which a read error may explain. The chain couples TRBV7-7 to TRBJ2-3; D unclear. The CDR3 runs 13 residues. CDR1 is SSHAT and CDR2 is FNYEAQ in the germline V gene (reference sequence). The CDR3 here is CASSRSRTDTQYF. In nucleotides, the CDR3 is TGTGCTAGCAGCCGTTCTAGGACAGATACGCAGTATTTT.

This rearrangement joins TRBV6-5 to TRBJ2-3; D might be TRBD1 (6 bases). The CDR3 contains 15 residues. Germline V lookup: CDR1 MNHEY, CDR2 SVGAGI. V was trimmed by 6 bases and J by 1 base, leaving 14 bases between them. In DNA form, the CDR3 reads TGTGCCAGCAGCCGCTCAGGGGCTGGCACAGATACGCAGTATTTT. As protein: CASSRSGAGTDTQYF.

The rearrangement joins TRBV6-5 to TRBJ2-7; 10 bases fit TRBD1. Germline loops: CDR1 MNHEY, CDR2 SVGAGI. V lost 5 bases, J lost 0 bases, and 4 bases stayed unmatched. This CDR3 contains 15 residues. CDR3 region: CASSKGQGSSYEQYF. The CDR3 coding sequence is TGTGCCAGCAGTAAGGGACAGGGGAGCTCCTACGAGCAGTACTTC.

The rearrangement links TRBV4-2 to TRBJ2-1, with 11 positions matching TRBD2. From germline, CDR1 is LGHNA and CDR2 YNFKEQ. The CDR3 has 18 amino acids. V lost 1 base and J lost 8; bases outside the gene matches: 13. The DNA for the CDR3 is TGTGCCAGCAGCCAAGTTGCGCTACTAGCGGGAGTCTGGCATGAGCAGTTCTTC. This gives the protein CASSQVALLAGVWHEQFF.

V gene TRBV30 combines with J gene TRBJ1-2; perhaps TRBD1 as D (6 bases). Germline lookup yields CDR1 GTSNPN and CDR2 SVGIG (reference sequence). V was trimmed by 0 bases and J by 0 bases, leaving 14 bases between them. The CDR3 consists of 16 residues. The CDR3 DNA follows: TGTGCCTGGAGTGTAGGTACAGGGTGGGCTAACTATGGCTACACCTTC. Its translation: CAWSVGTGWANYGYTF.

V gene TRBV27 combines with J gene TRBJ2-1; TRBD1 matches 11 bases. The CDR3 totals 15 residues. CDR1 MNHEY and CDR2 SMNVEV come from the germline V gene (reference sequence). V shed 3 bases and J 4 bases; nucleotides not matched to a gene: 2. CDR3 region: CASSLDRGPYNEQFF. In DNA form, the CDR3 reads TGTGCCAGCAGTTTGGACAGGGGGCCATACAATGAGCAGTTCTTC.

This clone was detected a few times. The CDR3 region is CASSEMKRAGQKLQPQHF. In nucleotides, the CDR3 is TGTGCCAGCAGTGAAATGAAGAGGGCAGGGCAAAAGCTTCAGCCCCAGCATTTT. The chain links TRBV2 to TRBJ1-5, with D possibly being TRBD1 (5 bases). The V end lost 2 bases, the J end lost 6 bases, and 23 bases lay between the germline ends. Germline V gives CDR1 SNHLY, CDR2 FYNNEI. The CDR3 covers 18 residues.

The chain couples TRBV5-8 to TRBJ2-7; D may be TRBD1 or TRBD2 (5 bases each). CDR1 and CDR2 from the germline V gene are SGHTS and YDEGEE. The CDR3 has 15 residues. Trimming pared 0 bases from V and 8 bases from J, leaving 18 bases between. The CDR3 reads CASSLVYGGATKQYF. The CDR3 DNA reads TGTGCCAGCAGCTTGGTTTATGGGGGAGCTACGAAGCAGTACTTC.

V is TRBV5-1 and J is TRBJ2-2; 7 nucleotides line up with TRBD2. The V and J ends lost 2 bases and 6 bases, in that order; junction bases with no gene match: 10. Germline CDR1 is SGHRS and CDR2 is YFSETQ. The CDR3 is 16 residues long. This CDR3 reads CASSFVSAGDAGELFF. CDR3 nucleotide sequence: TGCGCCAGCAGCTTCGTAAGCGCGGGAGACGCCGGGGAGCTGTTTTTT.

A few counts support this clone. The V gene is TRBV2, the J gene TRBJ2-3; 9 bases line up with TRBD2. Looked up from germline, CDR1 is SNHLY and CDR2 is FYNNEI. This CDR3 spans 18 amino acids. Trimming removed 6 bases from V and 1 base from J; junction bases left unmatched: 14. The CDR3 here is CASRWLAGLNLGTDTQYF. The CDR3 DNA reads TGTGCCAGCAGGTGGCTAGCGGGATTGAATCTGGGCACAGATACGCAGTATTTT.

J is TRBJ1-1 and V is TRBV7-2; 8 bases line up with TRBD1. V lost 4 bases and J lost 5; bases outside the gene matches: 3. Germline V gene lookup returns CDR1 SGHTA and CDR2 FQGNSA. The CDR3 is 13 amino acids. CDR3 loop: CASSSTGVTEAFF. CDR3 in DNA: TGTGCCAGCAGCTCGACAGGGGTTACTGAAGCTTTCTTT.

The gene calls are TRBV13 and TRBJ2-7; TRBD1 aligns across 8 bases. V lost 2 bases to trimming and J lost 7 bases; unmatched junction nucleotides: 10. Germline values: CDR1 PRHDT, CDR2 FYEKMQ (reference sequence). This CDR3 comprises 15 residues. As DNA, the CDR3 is TGTGCCAGCAGCTTATTCCAGGGGGCGCCGGGGGAGCAGTACTTC. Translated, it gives CASSLFQGAPGEQYF.

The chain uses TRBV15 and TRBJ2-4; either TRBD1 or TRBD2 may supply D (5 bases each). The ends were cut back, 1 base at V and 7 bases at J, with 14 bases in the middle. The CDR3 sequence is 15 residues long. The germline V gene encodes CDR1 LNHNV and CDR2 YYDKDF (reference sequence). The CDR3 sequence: CATSRGDTGPNIQYF. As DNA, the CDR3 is TGTGCCACCAGCAGAGGAGATACGGGGCCGAACATTCAGTACTTC. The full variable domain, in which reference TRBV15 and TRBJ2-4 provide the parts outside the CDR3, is DAMVIQNPRYQVTQFGKPVTLSCSQTLNHNVMYWYQQKSSQAPKLLFHYYDKDFNNEADTPDNFQSRRPNTSFCFLDIRSPGLGDTAMYLCATSRGDTGPNIQYFGAGTRLSVL.

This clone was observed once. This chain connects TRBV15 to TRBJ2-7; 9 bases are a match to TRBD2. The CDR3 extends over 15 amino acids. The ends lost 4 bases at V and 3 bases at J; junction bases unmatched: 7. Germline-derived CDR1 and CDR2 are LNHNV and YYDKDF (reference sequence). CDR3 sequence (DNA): TGTGCCACCAGCACCCACTGGACTAGCGACTACGAGCAGTACTTC. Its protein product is CATSTHWTSDYEQYF.

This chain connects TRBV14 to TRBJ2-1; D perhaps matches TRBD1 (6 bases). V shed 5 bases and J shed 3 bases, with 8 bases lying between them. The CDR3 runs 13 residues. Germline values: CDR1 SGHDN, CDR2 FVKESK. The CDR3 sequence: CASSKDSYNEQFF. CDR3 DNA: TGTGCCAGCAGCAAGGACAGCTACAATGAGCAGTTCTTC.

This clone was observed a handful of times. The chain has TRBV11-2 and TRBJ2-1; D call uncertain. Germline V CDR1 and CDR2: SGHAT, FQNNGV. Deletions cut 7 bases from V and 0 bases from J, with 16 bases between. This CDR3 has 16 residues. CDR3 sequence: CASTVLGSSSYNEQFF. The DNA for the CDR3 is TGTGCCAGCACTGTCTTAGGCTCTAGCTCCTACAATGAGCAGTTCTTC.

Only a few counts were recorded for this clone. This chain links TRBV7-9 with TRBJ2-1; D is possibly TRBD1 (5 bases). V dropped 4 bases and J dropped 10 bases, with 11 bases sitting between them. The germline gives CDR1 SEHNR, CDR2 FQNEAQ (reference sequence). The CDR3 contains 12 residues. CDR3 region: CASSSDNREQFF. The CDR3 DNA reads TGTGCCAGCAGCTCCGACAACAGGGAGCAGTTCTTC.

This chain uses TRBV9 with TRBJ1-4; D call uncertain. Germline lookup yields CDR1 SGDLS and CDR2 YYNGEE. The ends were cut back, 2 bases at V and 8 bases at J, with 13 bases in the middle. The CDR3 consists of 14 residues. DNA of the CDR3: TGTGCCAGCAGCGTCGGACCGGACCCGGAAAAACTGTTTTTT. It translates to CASSVGPDPEKLFF. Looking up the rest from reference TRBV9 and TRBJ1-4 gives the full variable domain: DSGVTQTPKHLITATGQRVTLRCSPRSGDLSVYWYQQSLDQGLQFLIQYYNGEERAKGNILERFSAQQFPDLHSELNLSSLELGDSALYFCASSVGPDPEKLFFGSGTQLSVL.

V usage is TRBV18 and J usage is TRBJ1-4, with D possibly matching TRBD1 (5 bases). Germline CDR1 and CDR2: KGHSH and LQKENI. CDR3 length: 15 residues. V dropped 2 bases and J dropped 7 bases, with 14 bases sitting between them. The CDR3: CASSPSGPGREKLFF. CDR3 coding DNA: TGTGCCAGCTCACCATCAGGGCCCGGGCGTGAAAAACTGTTTTTT. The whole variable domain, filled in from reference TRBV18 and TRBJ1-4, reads NAGVMQNPRHLVRRRGQEARLRCSPMKGHSHVYWYRQLPEEGLKFMVYLQKENIIDESGMPKERFSAEFPKEGPSILRIQQVVRGDSAAYFCASSPSGPGREKLFFGSGTQLSVL.

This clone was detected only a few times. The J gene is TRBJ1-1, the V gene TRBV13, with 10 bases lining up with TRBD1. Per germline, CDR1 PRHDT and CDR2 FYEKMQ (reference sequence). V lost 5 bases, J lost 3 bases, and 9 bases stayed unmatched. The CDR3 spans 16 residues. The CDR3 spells CASSRAGTGVDTEAFF. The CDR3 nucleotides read TGTGCCAGCAGCCGGGCCGGGACAGGGGTCGACACTGAAGCTTTCTTT.

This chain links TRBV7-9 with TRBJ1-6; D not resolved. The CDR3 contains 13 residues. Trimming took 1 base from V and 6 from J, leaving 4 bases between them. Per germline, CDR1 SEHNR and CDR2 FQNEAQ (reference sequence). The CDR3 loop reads CASSLVPNSPLHF. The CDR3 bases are TGTGCCAGCAGCTTAGTTCCTAATTCACCCCTCCACTTT.

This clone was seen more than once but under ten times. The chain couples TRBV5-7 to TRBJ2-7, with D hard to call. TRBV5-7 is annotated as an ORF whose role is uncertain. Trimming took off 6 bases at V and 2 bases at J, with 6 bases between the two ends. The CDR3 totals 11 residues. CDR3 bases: TGTGCCAGCAAAAGGCCCTACGAGCAGTACTTC. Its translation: CASKRPYEQYF.

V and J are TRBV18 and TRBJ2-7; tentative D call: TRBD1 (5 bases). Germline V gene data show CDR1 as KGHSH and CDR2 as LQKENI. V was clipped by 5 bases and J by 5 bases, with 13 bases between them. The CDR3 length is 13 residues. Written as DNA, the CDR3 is TGTGCCAGCTCATCGGTAGGGGATCACGAGCAGTACTTC. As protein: CASSSVGDHEQYF.

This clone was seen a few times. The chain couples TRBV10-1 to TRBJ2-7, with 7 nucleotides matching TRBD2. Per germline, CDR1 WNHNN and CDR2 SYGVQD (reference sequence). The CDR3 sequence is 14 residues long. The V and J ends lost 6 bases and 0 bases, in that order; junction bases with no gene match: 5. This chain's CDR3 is CASSRAGSSYEQYF. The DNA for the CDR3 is TGCGCCAGCAGCCGAGCGGGGAGCTCCTACGAGCAGTACTTC.

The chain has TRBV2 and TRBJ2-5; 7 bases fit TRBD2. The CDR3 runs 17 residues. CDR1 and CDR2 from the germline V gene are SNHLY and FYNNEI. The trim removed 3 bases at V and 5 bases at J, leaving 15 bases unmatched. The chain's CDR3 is CASSDSIGAAGLETQYF. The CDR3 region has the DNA TGTGCCAGCAGTGACAGCATAGGAGCAGCGGGACTGGAGACCCAGTACTTC.

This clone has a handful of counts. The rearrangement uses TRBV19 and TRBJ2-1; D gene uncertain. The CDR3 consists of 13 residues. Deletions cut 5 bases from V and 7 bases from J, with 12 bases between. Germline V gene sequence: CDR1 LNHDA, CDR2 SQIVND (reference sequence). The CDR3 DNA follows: TGTGCCAGTAGTGTATTAGGGCCTAATGAGCAGTTCTTC. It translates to CASSVLGPNEQFF.

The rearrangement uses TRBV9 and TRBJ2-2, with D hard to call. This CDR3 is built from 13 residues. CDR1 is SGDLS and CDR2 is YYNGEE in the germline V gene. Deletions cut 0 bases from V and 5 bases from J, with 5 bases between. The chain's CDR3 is CASSVASTGELFF. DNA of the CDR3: TGTGCCAGCAGCGTAGCCAGTACCGGGGAGCTGTTTTTT.

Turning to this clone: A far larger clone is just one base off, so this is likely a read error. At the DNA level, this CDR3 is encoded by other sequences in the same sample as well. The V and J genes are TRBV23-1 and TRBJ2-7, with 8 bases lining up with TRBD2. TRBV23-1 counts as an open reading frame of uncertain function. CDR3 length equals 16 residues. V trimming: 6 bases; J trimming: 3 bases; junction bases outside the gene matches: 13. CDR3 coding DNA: TGCGCCAGCAGCTTGATGGCTAGCGGGCTCGTCTACGAGCAGTACTTC. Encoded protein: CASSLMASGLVYEQYF.

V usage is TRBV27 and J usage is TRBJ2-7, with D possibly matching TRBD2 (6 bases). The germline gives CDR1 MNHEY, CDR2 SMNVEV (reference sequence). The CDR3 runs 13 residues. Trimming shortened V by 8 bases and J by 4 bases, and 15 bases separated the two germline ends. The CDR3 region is CASVSLANYEQYF. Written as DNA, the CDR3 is TGTGCCAGCGTTTCGCTAGCGAATTACGAGCAGTACTTC.

The CDR3: CASSRTAGTSGRTDTQYF. Written as DNA, the CDR3 is TGTGCCAGTAGTAGAACAGCCGGGACTAGCGGGAGGACGGATACGCAGTATTTT. V and J are TRBV19 and TRBJ2-3; 15 nucleotides agree with TRBD2. The germline V gene has CDR1 LNHDA and CDR2 SQIVND (reference sequence). Trimming took 4 bases from V and 6 from J; bases not matched to a gene: 11. The length of the CDR3 is 18 residues.